This entry lists 9 T cell receptor beta chains sequenced from one sample in a study of T cell responses to AZD1222 COVID-19 vaccine. Repertoires were generated with immunoSEQ multiplex PCR, while TCRdb's copy carries only in-frame clones and drops some. The data show about 130,000 clones, with 90% seen just once and 1.5% to 2% held by the top ten. The specimen was peripheral blood, collected on day 0 of AZD1222 vaccination. Receptor source: an adult in good health.

V and J are TRBV5-6 and TRBJ1-6; unclear D gene. CDR3 length: 14 amino acids. V gave up 0 bases and J gave up 2 bases, with 3 bases separating them. Germline V gene lookup returns CDR1 SGHDT and CDR2 YYEEEE. CDR3 in amino acids: CASSLGTYNSPLHF. The CDR3 DNA reads as TGTGCCAGCAGCTTGGGGACCTATAATTCACCCCTCCACTTT.

The chain has TRBV28 and TRBJ2-2, with D perhaps being TRBD1 or TRBD2 (6 bases each). Germline V gene data show CDR1 as MDHEN and CDR2 as SYDVKM. There are 15 residues in the CDR3. V was cut by 0 bases and J by 5 bases, with 10 bases left in between. CDR3 amino acids: CASSLWGGGTGELFF. The CDR3 nucleotides read TGTGCCAGCAGTTTATGGGGGGGCGGTACCGGGGAGCTGTTTTTT.

This chain connects TRBV29-1 to TRBJ2-3; no clear D gene. V was trimmed by 5 bases and J by 7 bases, leaving 7 bases between them. The germline gives CDR1 SQVTM, CDR2 ANQGSEA. The CDR3 contains 10 residues. CDR3 bases: TGCAGCGTTCTTGGCCATACGCAGTATTTT. It codes for CSVLGHTQYF.

CDR3 in DNA: TGTGCCAGCAGCTTGGATTGGGAAAGAGAGACCCAGTACTTC. Translated: CASSLDWERETQYF. This sequence joins TRBV5-6 and TRBJ2-5; no clear D. Between the trimmed V and J ends, which lost 0 bases and 4 bases, there was a span of 10 bases. This CDR3 has 14 amino acids. The germline gives CDR1 SGHDT, CDR2 YYEEEE.

This sequence joins TRBV6-5 and TRBJ1-1; 8 nucleotides line up with TRBD1. V lost 6 bases, J lost 4 bases, and 4 bases stayed unmatched. This CDR3 has 13 amino acids. Germline CDR1 reads MNHEY; CDR2 reads SVGAGI. This CDR3 is CASRVTGVTEAFF. For the CDR3, the DNA is TGTGCCAGCAGGGTGACAGGGGTCACTGAAGCTTTCTTT.

The chain is built from TRBV19 and TRBJ1-1; 8 bases are a match to TRBD1. Trimming at V came to 4 bases and at J to 1 base, leaving 8 bases not matched to a gene. The CDR3 is made up of 16 amino acids. CDR1 LNHDA and CDR2 SQIVND come from the germline V gene (reference sequence). In DNA form, the CDR3 reads TGTGCCAGTAGTAAGGGGACAGGTGCCTCGAACACTGAAGCTTTCTTT. As protein: CASSKGTGASNTEAFF.

CDR3 nucleotides: TGCGCCAGCAGCCCTCATAGCAATCAGCCCCAGCATTTT. Its translation is CASSPHSNQPQHF. V gene TRBV4-1 combines with J gene TRBJ1-5; D unclear. The V end lost 4 bases, the J end lost 0 bases, and 4 bases lay between the germline ends. The CDR3 consists of 13 residues. The germline CDR1 and CDR2 sequences are MGHRA and YSYEKL.

V gene TRBV7-6 combines with J gene TRBJ2-7, with 9 bases identical to TRBD1. The CDR3 covers 18 residues. Germline lookup yields CDR1 SGHVS and CDR2 FNYEAQ. The V gene end was trimmed by 5 bases and the J gene end by 4 bases; junction bases not matched to a gene: 18. CDR3 nucleotide sequence: TGTGCCAGCAGCCCGAGAACCGCCACAGGGGGCGTCGTGTACGAGCAGTACTTC. It is translated as CASSPRTATGGVVYEQYF.

This rearrangement joins TRBV19 to TRBJ1-2, with 7 positions matching TRBD1. This CDR3 is 12 amino acids long. V shed 7 bases, J shed 3 bases, and the junction held 2 bases outside the gene matches. Germline assignment: CDR1 LNHDA and CDR2 SQIVND (reference sequence). CDR3 sequence reads: CASTGGDYGYTF. The CDR3 DNA follows: TGTGCCAGTACAGGGGGAGACTATGGCTACACCTTC.